The 9 T cell receptor beta chains given below trace back to one sample, sequenced in a study of T-cell reconstitution after alpha-beta-depleted transplantation in children. TCRbeta library preparation incorporated unique molecular identifiers. MiXCR, applied by TCRdb to the PCR reads, yields one record per CDR3 protein. The data hold more than 200,000 distinct CDR3 sequences, with about 23% observed a single time. The sample consisted of PBMCs, taken before TCRalphabeta/CD19-depleted stem cell transplant. These receptors were obtained from a girl aged 2-9 years with Fanconi anemia, due to receive a stem cell transplant.

This clonotype showed up just once. The chain uses TRBV28 and TRBJ2-7; 8 bases match TRBD2. The germline V gene has CDR1 MDHEN and CDR2 SYDVKM. The CDR3 length is 16 residues. V shed 2 bases, J shed 1 base, and the junction held 7 bases outside the gene matches. CDR3 bases: TGTGCCAGCAGTTTACCGGCGGGAGGCCCATCCTACGAGCAGTACTTC. It translates to CASSLPAGGPSYEQYF.

V is TRBV24-1 and J is TRBJ2-5; 7 bases fit TRBD1. Germline values: CDR1 KGHDR, CDR2 SFDVKD. The CDR3 is 17 amino acids. Trimming cost V 1 base and J 0 bases; bases outside gene matches: 7. The CDR3 DNA reads TGTGCCACCAGTGATTTCTTAGGGGGCGAGTACCAAGAGACCCAGTACTTC. This sequence encodes CATSDFLGGEYQETQYF.

The J gene is TRBJ2-7, the V gene TRBV7-2; 11 bases agree with TRBD1. Germline V gene sequence: CDR1 SGHTA, CDR2 FQGNSA. Trimming at V came to 5 bases and at J to 5 bases, leaving 2 bases not matched to a gene. The CDR3 runs to 13 residues. CDR3: CASSRTGGNEQYF. As DNA, the CDR3 is TGTGCCAGCAGCCGGACAGGGGGCAACGAGCAGTACTTC. The full variable domain, in which reference TRBV7-2 and TRBJ2-7 provide the parts outside the CDR3, is GAGVSQSPSNKVTEKGKDVELRCDPISGHTALYWYRQSLGQGLEFLIYFQGNSAPDKSGLPSDRFSAERTGGSVSTLTIQRTQQEDSAVYLCASSRTGGNEQYFGPGTRLTVT.

This clonotype was detected many times. The gene calls are TRBV20-1 and TRBJ2-3; the match to TRBD1 covers 8 bases. The germline gives CDR1 DFQATT, CDR2 SNEGSKA (reference sequence). The CDR3 has 15 residues. V gave up 4 bases and J gave up 2 bases; unmatched junction bases: 8. CDR3 sequence reads: CSAITPGQVTDTQYF. The DNA for the CDR3 is TGCAGTGCTATAACTCCGGGACAGGTCACAGATACGCAGTATTTT.

The rearrangement links TRBV4-2 to TRBJ2-1; no firm D call. Trimming shortened V by 1 base and J by 0 bases, and 10 bases separated the two germline ends. Germline V gives CDR1 LGHNA, CDR2 YNFKEQ. The CDR3 has 16 residues. The CDR3 sequence: CASSQAGGTSYNEQFF. For the CDR3, the DNA is TGTGCCAGCAGCCAAGCCGGCGGTACCTCCTACAATGAGCAGTTCTTC.

In nucleotides, the CDR3 is TGCAGCGTTGCGGAGGGGTCGGAGACCCAGTACTTC. Translation gives CSVAEGSETQYF. The chain uses TRBV29-1 and TRBJ2-5, with D perhaps matching TRBD2 (6 bases). The CDR3 runs 12 residues. Germline values: CDR1 SQVTM, CDR2 ANQGSEA. Trimming cost V 4 bases and J 5 bases, with 11 bases left between them.

This clonotype was seen repeatedly, ten times or more. This chain uses TRBV20-1 with TRBJ2-3, with 11 bases lining up with TRBD2. V shed 0 bases and J 5 bases; nucleotides not matched to a gene: 10. The germline V gene has CDR1 DFQATT and CDR2 SNEGSKA (reference sequence). The CDR3 runs 17 residues. CDR3: CSARDPLAGGTVDTQYF. CDR3 coding DNA: TGCAGTGCTAGAGATCCGCTAGCGGGGGGAACCGTAGATACGCAGTATTTT.

This rearrangement joins TRBV10-3 to TRBJ2-5, with 7 bases matching TRBD1. The CDR3 is made up of 15 amino acids. V lost 10 bases to trimming and J lost 1 base; unmatched junction nucleotides: 12. The germline gives CDR1 ENHRY, CDR2 SYGVKD. CDR3 amino acids: CATIETGDSQETQYF. The CDR3 DNA is TGTGCCACAATAGAAACAGGGGATTCCCAAGAGACCCAGTACTTC.

V is TRBV15 and J is TRBJ1-1, with D hard to call. In germline, CDR1 is LNHNV, CDR2 YYDKDF (reference sequence). V dropped 1 base and J dropped 8 bases, with 11 bases sitting between them. There are 13 residues in the CDR3. The CDR3 loop is CATSRVGLEEAFF. CDR3 coding DNA: TGTGCCACCAGCAGAGTCGGGTTAGAAGAAGCTTTCTTT.